This T cell receptor (beta chain) was captured by sequencing in a study of shared clonotypes between healthy human individuals. Study-level background: Three plates each covered CD4 naive and memory; CD8 naive two, CD8 memory one.

The assay was immunoSEQ multiplex PCR, and TCRdb's table has in-frame clones only and misses some. The sample yields about a million clones, about 80% seen once. The source is a man in his late teens or twenties in good health. Some clones in this sample may be carry-over from other donors' samples. Sample: memory CD4+ T cells from PBMCs. The subset here: CD45RA-negative fraction.

The CDR3 region has the DNA TGTGCCAGCAGTGTTGTTTCCCAGCCCCAGCATTTT. Its translation is CASSVVSQPQHF. V and J are TRBV6-1 and TRBJ1-5; D is unresolved. CDR1 MNHNS and CDR2 SASEGT come from the germline V gene. CDR3 length: 12 amino acids. Deletions cut 4 bases from V and 7 bases from J, with 8 bases between.